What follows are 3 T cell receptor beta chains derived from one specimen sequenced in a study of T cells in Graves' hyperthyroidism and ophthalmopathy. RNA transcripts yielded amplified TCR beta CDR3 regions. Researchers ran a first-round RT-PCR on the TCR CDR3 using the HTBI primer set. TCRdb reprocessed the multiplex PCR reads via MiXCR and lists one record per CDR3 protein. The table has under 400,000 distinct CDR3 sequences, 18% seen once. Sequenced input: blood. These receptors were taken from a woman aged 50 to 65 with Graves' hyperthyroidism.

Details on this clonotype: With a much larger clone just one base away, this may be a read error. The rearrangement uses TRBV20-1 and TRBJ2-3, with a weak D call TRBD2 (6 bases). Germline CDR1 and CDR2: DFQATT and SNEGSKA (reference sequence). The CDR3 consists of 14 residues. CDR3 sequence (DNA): TGCAGTGCTGTCACTAGCACCAGCACAGGTACGCAGTATTTT. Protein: CSAVTSTSTGTQYF.

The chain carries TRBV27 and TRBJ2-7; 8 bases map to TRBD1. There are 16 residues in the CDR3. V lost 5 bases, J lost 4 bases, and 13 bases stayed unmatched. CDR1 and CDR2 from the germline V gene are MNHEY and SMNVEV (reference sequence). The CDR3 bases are TGTGCCAGCAGTCCAACGGGACAGGAGAACGATTACGAGCAGTACGTC. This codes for CASSPTGQENDYEQYV.

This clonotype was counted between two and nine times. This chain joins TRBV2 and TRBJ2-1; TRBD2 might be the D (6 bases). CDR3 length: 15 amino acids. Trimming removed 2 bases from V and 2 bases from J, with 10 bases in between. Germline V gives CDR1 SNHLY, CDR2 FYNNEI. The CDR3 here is CASSEFSGTYNEQFF. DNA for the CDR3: TGTGCCAGCAGTGAATTTAGCGGCACCTACAATGAGCAGTTCTTC.